These 29 T cell receptor beta chains share one sample of origin, sequenced in a study of blood T cell repertoires in COVID-19. This table comes from immunoSEQ multiplex PCR, and its TCRdb copy is limited to in-frame clones, with some not included. The sample shows 15,000 to 20,000 clones, about 81% of them seen only once. The sample taken for sequencing was peripheral blood. These receptors were obtained from a man aged 55 to 69 with acute or convalescent COVID-19.

This clone was counted a single time. CDR3 bases: TGTGCCAGCAGCCTCGACAGGGTTGGCTATGGCTACACCTTC. Amino acid sequence: CASSLDRVGYGYTF. The chain couples TRBV11-2 to TRBJ1-2; 7 bases match TRBD1. This CDR3 region has 14 residues. Per germline, CDR1 SGHAT and CDR2 FQNNGV. J lost 4 bases, V lost 5 bases, and 7 bases had no gene match.

The gene calls are TRBV24-1 and TRBJ1-2; 7 bases are a match to TRBD1. The CDR3 loop spans 14 amino acids. The germline V gene encodes CDR1 KGHDR and CDR2 SFDVKD. The junction had 8 bases not matched to a gene; V was cut back by 3 bases and J by 8 bases. CDR3 in DNA: TGTGCCACCAGTGATCCTGACAGGGTGGGAGGCTACACCTTC. This codes for CATSDPDRVGGYTF.

The chain couples TRBV18 to TRBJ1-1, with TRBD1 identical over 8 bases. With V trimmed by 0 bases and J by 11 bases, 11 bases remained unmatched. The CDR3 covers 15 residues. Germline assignment: CDR1 KGHSH and CDR2 LQKENI. CDR3 nucleotides: TGTGCCAGCTCACCACCGAGTACTGAGGACAGGGTGGCTTTCTTT. Translated, it gives CASSPPSTEDRVAFF.

This sequence joins TRBV7-3 and TRBJ1-1; no definite D call. Looked up from germline, CDR1 is SGHTA and CDR2 is FQGTGA. With 5 bases removed from V and 5 bases from J, the gap between germline ends came to 12 bases. The CDR3 sequence is 13 residues long. CDR3 DNA: TGTGCCAGCAGCCCTCAACGCGGTACTGAAGCTTTCTTT. This gives the protein CASSPQRGTEAFF.

The chain links TRBV27 to TRBJ1-6; TRBD1 might be the D (6 bases). CDR1 MNHEY and CDR2 SMNVEV come from the germline V gene (reference sequence). CDR3 size: 17 residues. V lost 2 bases to trimming and J lost 2 bases, with 13 bases between them. Written as DNA, the CDR3 is TGTGCCAGCAGTTTAGGGTGGGGGCAGGCCTATAATTCACCCCTCCACTTT. Protein sequence: CASSLGWGQAYNSPLHF.

A few counts support this clone. The chain links TRBV6-6 to TRBJ1-2; D not certain. V was cut by 5 bases and J by 3 bases, with 13 bases left in between. The CDR3 totals 14 residues. The V gene's germline CDR1 is MNHNY and CDR2 SVGAGI (reference sequence). For the CDR3, the DNA is TGTGCCAGCAGTGAGGATGCGGTATACTATGGCTACACCTTC. It is translated as CASSEDAVYYGYTF.

CDR3 in amino acids: CASSTDREGNQPQHF. CDR3 DNA sequence: TGTGCCAGTAGTACCGACAGGGAAGGCAATCAGCCCCAGCATTTT. The rearrangement joins TRBV19 to TRBJ1-5, with 7 bases aligning to TRBD1. Trimming at V came to 4 bases and at J to 2 bases, leaving 5 bases not matched to a gene. CDR1 LNHDA and CDR2 SQIVND come from the germline V gene (reference sequence). CDR3 length equals 15 residues.

The rearrangement uses TRBV6-5 and TRBJ2-7; D is possibly TRBD2 (6 bases). Trimming took off 2 bases at V and 5 bases at J, with 19 bases between the two ends. The CDR3 is 16 residues long. Per the germline V gene, CDR1 is MNHEY and CDR2 is SVGAGI. The CDR3 DNA follows: TGTGCCAGCAGTTACGGCCAGGGAAGTGGCGGGGACGAGCAGTACTTC. This translates into CASSYGQGSGGDEQYF.

This chain joins TRBV11-2 and TRBJ1-1; the D is unclear. Germline lookup yields CDR1 SGHAT and CDR2 FQNNGV. Trimming took 5 bases from V and 7 from J, leaving 14 bases between them. The CDR3 spans 13 residues. The chain's CDR3 is CASSPRLEGEAFF. The CDR3 bases are TGTGCCAGCAGCCCTAGATTGGAGGGTGAAGCTTTCTTT. The variable domain in full, with the rest retrieved from reference TRBV11-2 and TRBJ1-1, is EAGVAQSPRYKIIEKRQSVAFWCNPISGHATLYWYQQILGQGPKLLIQFQNNGVVDDSQLPKDRFSAERLKGVDSTLKIQPAKLEDSAVYLCASSPRLEGEAFFGQGTRLTVV.

The chain employs TRBV2 and TRBJ1-2, with a possible D match to TRBD1 (6 bases). The CDR3 is 17 residues long. V was shortened by 9 bases and J by 7 bases, with 30 bases between the two germline ends. Germline CDR1 reads SNHLY; CDR2 reads FYNNEI. In nucleotides, the CDR3 is TGTGCCAGGAACACCGAGGACAATCACCCACAAGGGGGTGGCTACACCTTC. The encoded protein is CARNTEDNHPQGGGYTF.

This clone was seen once. The chain recombines TRBV6-1 with TRBJ1-5; D is undetermined. V was cut by 2 bases and J by 5 bases, with 13 bases left in between. There are 15 residues in the CDR3. CDR1 and CDR2 (germline): MNHNS, SASEGT. The CDR3 spells CASSERGAGHQPQHF. The CDR3 bases are TGTGCCAGCAGTGAACGGGGAGCTGGACATCAGCCCCAGCATTTT.

The chain couples TRBV6-2 or TRBV6-3 to TRBJ1-5; D is uncertain. Germline V gene sequence: CDR1 MNHEY, CDR2 SVGEGT. The germline V and J ends were trimmed by 6 bases and 11 bases, with 11 bases remaining between them. The CDR3 loop spans 11 amino acids. The CDR3 nucleotides read TGTGCCAGCAGCCCCCAAGCGGCCCAGCATTTT. This gives the protein CASSPQAAQHF.

This clone was seen only a few times. The chain employs TRBV5-1 and TRBJ2-3, with TRBD2 matching over 11 bases. The CDR3 totals 16 residues. Trimming took 4 bases from V and 0 from J; bases not matched to a gene: 4. Germline CDR1 reads SGHRS; CDR2 reads YFSETQ. CDR3 residues: CASSLGLAESTDTQYF. The CDR3 nucleotides are TGCGCCAGCAGCCTGGGACTAGCGGAAAGCACAGATACGCAGTATTTT.

This clone has a handful of counts. V usage is TRBV2 and J usage is TRBJ1-6; weak D call: TRBD1 (6 bases). This CDR3 contains 14 residues. Germline values: CDR1 SNHLY, CDR2 FYNNEI. V lost 4 bases and J 10 bases, leaving 14 bases between the germline ends. The CDR3 sequence is CASSGGPHGSPLHF. As DNA, the CDR3 is TGTGCCAGCAGTGGGGGGCCCCACGGATCACCCCTCCACTTT.

This chain joins TRBV7-9 and TRBJ1-1, with D maybe TRBD1 (6 bases). The CDR3 spans 14 residues. CDR1 and CDR2 from the germline V gene are SEHNR and FQNEAQ (reference sequence). Trimming took off 3 bases at V and 7 bases at J, with 15 bases between the two ends. For the CDR3, the DNA is TGTGCCAGCAGCTTCGCCCAGGGGAGTCTTGAAGCTTTCTTT. Its translation: CASSFAQGSLEAFF.

The chain employs TRBV6-1 and TRBJ2-5; D unclear. Germline values: CDR1 MNHNS, CDR2 SASEGT. V was trimmed by 3 bases and J by 0 bases, leaving 11 bases between them. The CDR3 contains 15 residues. The CDR3 region is CASSETKTYQETQYF. CDR3 sequence (DNA): TGTGCCAGCAGTGAGACAAAAACATACCAAGAGACCCAGTACTTC.

The chain couples TRBV7-2 to TRBJ1-1, with D unclear. The CDR3 is made up of 14 amino acids. V was shortened by 2 bases and J by 3 bases, with 10 bases between the two germline ends. Germline CDR1 is SGHTA and CDR2 is FQGNSA. For the CDR3, the DNA is TGTGCCAGCAGCTTATTCCGGGGTTACACTGAAGCTTTCTTT. Protein product: CASSLFRGYTEAFF.

The chain couples TRBV6-5 to TRBJ2-7; 10 nucleotides line up with TRBD1. CDR3 length: 14 residues. The V gene end was trimmed by 5 bases and the J gene end by 13 bases; junction bases not matched to a gene: 14. Germline V gene lookup returns CDR1 MNHEY and CDR2 SVGAGI. The CDR3 nucleotides are TGTGCCAGCAGTCAGCTACTGGGACAGGGGTGGGCCTACTTC. Residues: CASSQLLGQGWAYF.

This clone was picked up one time. CDR3 loop: CASSPWDRGENTEAFF. Written as DNA, the CDR3 is TGTGCCAGCTCACCTTGGGACAGGGGGGAGAACACTGAAGCTTTCTTT. The J gene is TRBJ1-1, the V gene TRBV18, with 11 nucleotides matching TRBD1. Germline CDR1 is KGHSH and CDR2 is LQKENI. The CDR3 totals 16 residues. After removal of 3 bases from V and 1 base from J, the junction contained 4 bases not matched to a gene.

The V call is TRBV29-1, the J call TRBJ2-7; possibly TRBD2 for D (6 bases). The CDR3 extends over 15 amino acids. V lost 8 bases to trimming and J lost 3 bases, with 23 bases between them. Germline CDR1 is SQVTM and CDR2 is ANQGSEA. CDR3 region: CSQPLPAGNNYEQYF. CDR3 in DNA: TGCAGCCAACCATTGCCGGCGGGAAATAACTACGAGCAGTACTTC.

The CDR3 region is CASSFGQGDIEAFF. In DNA form, the CDR3 reads TGTGCCAGCAGCTTCGGGCAGGGGGACATTGAAGCTTTCTTT. The rearrangement uses TRBV13 and TRBJ1-1; 7 positions agree with TRBD1. Germline V lookup: CDR1 PRHDT, CDR2 FYEKMQ (reference sequence). The CDR3 consists of 14 residues. With 3 bases clipped from V and 7 bases from J, the junction kept 8 bases outside the gene matches.

This clone turned up a few times. This chain connects TRBV19 to TRBJ2-2; TRBD2 matches 8 bases. The ends lost 3 bases at V and 9 bases at J; junction bases unmatched: 9. CDR3 length: 15 residues. Germline lookup yields CDR1 LNHDA and CDR2 SQIVND (reference sequence). CDR3 sequence reads: CASSIGGALAWELFF. DNA of the CDR3: TGTGCCAGTAGTATCGGGGGGGCTTTAGCCTGGGAGCTGTTTTTT.

The DNA of the CDR3 is TGTGCCAGCAGCTCCACGTATGGACAGGGGGCGCGAGAGCAGTACTTC. This gives the protein CASSSTYGQGAREQYF. The V call is TRBV7-2, the J call TRBJ2-7; 11 bases fit TRBD1. Per the germline V gene, CDR1 is SGHTA and CDR2 is FQGNSA. Losses at the gene ends were 4 bases for V and 7 bases for J; bases not matched to a gene: 12. The CDR3 consists of 16 residues.

V and J are TRBV6-2 or TRBV6-3 and TRBJ2-3; the match to TRBD2 covers 10 bases. With V trimmed by 2 bases and J by 5 bases, 7 bases remained unmatched. Germline V lookup: CDR1 MNHEY, CDR2 SVGEGT. This CDR3 comprises 16 residues. As DNA, the CDR3 is TGTGCCAGCAGTTACGAGCGGGGGGGCCCAAGAGATACGCAGTATTTT. Its protein product is CASSYERGGPRDTQYF.

The chain couples TRBV28 to TRBJ2-5, with 9 bases matching TRBD2. Germline values: CDR1 MDHEN, CDR2 SYDVKM. This CDR3 contains 13 residues. The V and J ends lost 6 bases and 6 bases, in that order; junction bases with no gene match: 5. Written as DNA, the CDR3 is TGTGCCAGCAGCATCAGCGGGGGGAAGACCCAGTACTTC. It codes for CASSISGGKTQYF.

The chain is built from TRBV19 and TRBJ2-7; tentatively, D is TRBD1 (5 bases). The germline V gene encodes CDR1 LNHDA and CDR2 SQIVND (reference sequence). V lost 3 bases to trimming and J lost 3 bases, with 12 bases between them. The CDR3 totals 14 residues. The DNA for the CDR3 is TGTGCCAGTAGTATTTCAGGACATATCTACGAGCAGTACTTC. Its translation: CASSISGHIYEQYF.

The count of this clone is one. V gene TRBV5-1 combines with J gene TRBJ2-1; 7 nucleotides align to TRBD2. The CDR3 is 17 amino acids. V was clipped by 3 bases and J by 3 bases; unmatched bases: 12. The germline V gene has CDR1 SGHRS and CDR2 YFSETQ. The CDR3 nucleotides are TGCGCCAGCAGCTCGCTACAACCGACTAGCTACTACAATGAGCAGTTCTTC. Translating it yields CASSSLQPTSYYNEQFF.

The chain uses TRBV6-5 and TRBJ1-6, with D possibly matching TRBD1 (5 bases). From germline, CDR1 is MNHEY and CDR2 SVGAGI. The length of the CDR3 is 14 residues. V dropped 6 bases and J dropped 7 bases, with 13 bases sitting between them. The chain's CDR3 is CASRGDSGNSPLHF. CDR3 sequence (DNA): TGTGCCAGCAGGGGCGACAGTGGGAATTCACCCCTCCACTTT.

The chain uses TRBV9 and TRBJ2-3; the D is unclear. The CDR3 extends over 14 amino acids. Trimming removed 3 bases from V and 2 bases from J, with 10 bases in between. Germline V lookup: CDR1 SGDLS, CDR2 YYNGEE. For the CDR3, the DNA is TGTGCCAGCAGCGGCCGACTTAACACAGATACGCAGTATTTT. It is translated as CASSGRLNTDTQYF.